This TCR beta chain was observed in a study of T cell responses to AZD1222 COVID-19 vaccine. Overall study findings and caveats: Targets within unmutated variant regions were reportedly found for nearly half of spike-specific TCRs. Spike-specific TCR breadth and depth went up after people got two AZD1222 doses. Only a handful of AZD1222 recipients, about six in all, had baseline seropositivity.

Profiling relied on immunoSEQ multiplex PCR, and the TCRdb table lists in-frame clones only, not all of them. The data contain around 100,000 clones, about 85% of them singletons. Germline V gene sequence: CDR1 KGHSY, CDR2 FQNENV. The trim removed 5 bases at V and 2 bases at J, leaving 9 bases unmatched. The CDR3 has 15 residues. The table lists this clone with a count of one. Its target is not known. Source: peripheral blood, taken 28 days after the second AZD1222 dose. The source is an adult who received the AZD1222 COVID-19 vaccine. This chain connects TRBV16 to TRBJ2-7; 7 bases line up with TRBD1. CDR3 nucleotide sequence: TGTGCCAGCAGCTATACAACAGGGGTTACCTACGAGCAGTACTTC. Translating it yields CASSYTTGVTYEQYF.